This is a list of T cell receptor beta chains from one sample in a study of T cell responses to AZD1222 COVID-19 vaccine. TCRdb's table, derived via immunoSEQ multiplex PCR, lists solely in-frame clones and lacks some. The table has 140,000 or so clones, around 84% seen once. The sample in question was peripheral blood, obtained 28 days after the second AZD1222 dose. These receptors originate from an adult who received the AZD1222 COVID-19 vaccine. Each CDR3 is given with its conserved first and last residue. A D gene is named only where the DNA matches it firmly. Not all rows give a size; the values are once, few, many and, for expanded clones, a class.

TRBJ2-6,NA,TRBV5-1,NA,CASSLISPGANVLTF,TGCGCCAGCAGCTTGATATCCCCTGGGGCCAACGTCCTGACTTTC
TRBJ2-5,TRBD2,TRBV3-1/TRBV3-2,once,CASSQDAGGGGGRETQYF,TGTGCCAGCAGCCAAGATGCTGGCGGGGGGGGCGGGCGAGAGACCCAGTACTTC
TRBJ1-3,TRBD1,TRBV19,NA,CASSRTGNSNSGNTIYF,TGTGCCAGTAGCAGGACAGGGAACAGCAACTCTGGAAACACCATATATTTT
TRBJ1-5,NA,TRBV3-1/TRBV3-2,NA,CASSLNQGKDQPQHF,TGTGCCAGCAGCCTAAATCAGGGTAAGGATCAGCCCCAGCATTTT
TRBJ1-2,NA,TRBV7-8,NA,CASSLVAGAYYGYTF,TGTGCCAGCAGCTTAGTCGCAGGAGCCTACTATGGCTACACCTTC
TRBJ1-1,NA,TRBV12-3/TRBV12-4,NA,CASSPGTNTEAFF,TGTGCCAGCAGTCCAGGGACGAACACTGAAGCTTTCTTT
TRBJ2-3,TRBD2,TRBV11-2,NA,CASSPGTSGLDTQYF,TGTGCCAGCAGCCCAGGGACTAGTGGGTTGGATACGCAGTATTTT
TRBJ1-1,TRBD1,TRBV30,NA,CAWRKADREVTEAFF,TGTGCCTGGAGGAAAGCGGACAGGGAAGTGACTGAAGCTTTCTTT
TRBJ2-7,NA,TRBV14,NA,CASSQAYEQYF,TGTGCCAGCAGCCAAGCGTACGAGCAGTACTTC
TRBJ2-3,NA,TRBV28,few,CASSPSPAFSSTDTQYF,TGTGCCAGCAGCCCCTCCCCCGCTTTTTCTAGCACAGATACGCAGTATTTT
TRBJ1-3,NA,TRBV28,NA,CASIGGLGTAGNTIYF,TGTGCCAGCATTGGGGGCCTCGGGACGGCGGGAAACACCATATATTTT
TRBJ1-2,NA,TRBV28,NA,CASSLDNYGYTF,TGTGCCAGCAGCCTCGACAACTATGGCTACACCTTC
TRBJ2-3,NA,TRBV11-2,NA,CASSLRQGTDTQYF,TGTGCCAGCAGCTTACGTCAGGGGACAGATACGCAGTATTTT
TRBJ2-7,TRBD1,TRBV27,few,CASSFGGRGQLEQYF,TGTGCCAGCAGTTTCGGGGGCAGGGGGCAATTAGAGCAGTACTTC
TRBJ2-1,TRBD2,TRBV9,NA,CASSVDIAGGREQFF,TGTGCCAGCAGCGTAGATATAGCGGGGGGGCGAGAGCAGTTCTTC
TRBJ1-2,TRBD1,TRBV28,NA,CASNPTGGEGYTF,TGTGCCAGCAACCCCACAGGGGGGGAAGGCTACACCTTC
TRBJ2-7,TRBD1,TRBV5-1,NA,CASSLAGGTLSGQGYEQYF,TGCGCCAGCAGCTTGGCCGGGGGGACCTTATCGGGACAGGGCTACGAGCAGTACTTC
TRBJ2-1,TRBD2,TRBV4-1,once,CASSQDIRGGLLNNEQFF,TGCGCCAGCAGCCAAGATATTCGGGGGGGCTTACTAAACAATGAGCAGTTCTTC
TRBJ2-3,NA,TRBV30,NA,CAWSVGRAPTADTQYF,TGTGCCTGGAGTGTAGGCAGGGCCCCTACCGCAGATACGCAGTATTTT
TRBJ1-4,NA,TRBV4-2,NA,CASSQDTGYGNEKLFF,TGTGCCAGCAGCCAAGATACGGGGTACGGCAATGAAAAACTGTTTTTT
TRBJ1-1,NA,TRBV5-6,NA,CASSLVHEGAFF,TGTGCCAGCAGCTTGGTTCACGAGGGGGCTTTCTTT
TRBJ2-2,NA,TRBV10-3,NA,CAISESGGIHTGELFF,TGTGCCATCAGTGAGTCTGGCGGGATTCACACCGGGGAGCTGTTTTTT
TRBJ2-1,NA,TRBV7-6,once,CAGHRERVGLTDNEQFF,TGTGCCGGACACAGGGAAAGGGTCGGGTTAACGGACAATGAGCAGTTCTTC
TRBJ2-7,TRBD2,TRBV7-8,NA,CASSRNGGAKEQYF,TGTGCCAGCAGCAGAAACGGGGGGGCCAAAGAGCAGTACTTC
TRBJ1-2,TRBD1,TRBV19,NA,CASSKVMGQGARGYTF,TGTGCCAGTAGTAAAGTAATGGGACAGGGGGCGCGCGGCTACACCTTC
TRBJ1-3,NA,TRBV6-6,medium-sized,CASSYTKDGNTIYF,TGTGCCAGCAGTTATACAAAAGACGGAAACACCATATATTTT
TRBJ2-7,TRBD1,TRBV7-9,NA,CASSRDRGLGYEQYF,TGTGCCAGCAGCCGGGACAGGGGGCTTGGTTACGAGCAGTACTTC
TRBJ2-1,TRBD2,TRBV7-6,NA,CASSPPGLLNEQFF,TGTGCCAGCAGTCCTCCGGGACTACTGAATGAGCAGTTCTTC
TRBJ1-4,NA,TRBV25-1,NA,CASSERRGLTTNEKLFF,TGTGCCAGCAGTGAAAGGAGGGGACTCACAACTAATGAAAAACTGTTTTTT
TRBJ2-3,NA,TRBV4-2,once,CASSQDTGPADTQYF,TGTGCCAGCAGCCAAGACACGGGGCCTGCAGATACGCAGTATTTT